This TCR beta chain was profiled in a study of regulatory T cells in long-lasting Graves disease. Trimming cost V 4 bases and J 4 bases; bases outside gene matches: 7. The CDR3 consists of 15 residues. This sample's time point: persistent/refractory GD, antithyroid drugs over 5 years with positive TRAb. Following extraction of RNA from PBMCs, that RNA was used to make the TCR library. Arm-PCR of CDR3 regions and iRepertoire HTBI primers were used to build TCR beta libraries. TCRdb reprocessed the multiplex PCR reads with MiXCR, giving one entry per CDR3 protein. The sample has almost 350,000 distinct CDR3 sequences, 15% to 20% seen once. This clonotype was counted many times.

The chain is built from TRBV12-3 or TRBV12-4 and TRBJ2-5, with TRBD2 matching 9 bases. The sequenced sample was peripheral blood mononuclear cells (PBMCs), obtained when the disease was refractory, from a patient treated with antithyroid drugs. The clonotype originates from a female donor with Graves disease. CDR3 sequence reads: CASSSTSGGGETQYF. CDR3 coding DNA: TGTGCCAGCAGTTCGACTAGCGGCGGGGGAGAGACCCAGTACTTC.